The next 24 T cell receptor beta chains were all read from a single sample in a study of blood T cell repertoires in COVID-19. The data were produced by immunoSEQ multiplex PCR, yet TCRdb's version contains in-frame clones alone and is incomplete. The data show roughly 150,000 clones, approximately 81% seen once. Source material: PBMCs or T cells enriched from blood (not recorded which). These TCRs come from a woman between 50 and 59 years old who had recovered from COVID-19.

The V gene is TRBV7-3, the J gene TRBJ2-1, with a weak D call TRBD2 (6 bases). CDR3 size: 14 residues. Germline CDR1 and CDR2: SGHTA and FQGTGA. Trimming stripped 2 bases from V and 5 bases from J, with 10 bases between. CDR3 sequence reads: CASSLGGSDNEQFF. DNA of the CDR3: TGTGCCAGCAGCTTAGGGGGGTCGGACAATGAGCAGTTCTTC.

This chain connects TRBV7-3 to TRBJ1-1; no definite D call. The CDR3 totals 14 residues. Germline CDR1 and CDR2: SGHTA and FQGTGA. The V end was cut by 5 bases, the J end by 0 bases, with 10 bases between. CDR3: CASSVSGLNTEAFF. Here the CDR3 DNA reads TGTGCCAGCAGCGTATCGGGATTGAACACTGAAGCTTTCTTT.

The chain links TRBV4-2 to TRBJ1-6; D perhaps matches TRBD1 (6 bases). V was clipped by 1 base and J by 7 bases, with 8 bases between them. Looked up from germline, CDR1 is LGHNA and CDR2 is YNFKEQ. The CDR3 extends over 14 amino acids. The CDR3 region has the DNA TGTGCCAGCAGCCAAGGGACAGTAAATTCACCCCTCCACTTT. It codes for CASSQGTVNSPLHF.

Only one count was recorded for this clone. CDR3 nucleotide sequence: TGTGCCAGCTCACCAAGGGGGTCCTACAATGAGCAGTTCTTC. Amino acid sequence: CASSPRGSYNEQFF. The V call is TRBV18, the J call TRBJ2-1, with a weak D call TRBD1 (6 bases). The CDR3 loop spans 14 amino acids. V was clipped by 2 bases and J by 1 base, with 6 bases between them. Germline V CDR1 and CDR2: KGHSH, LQKENI.

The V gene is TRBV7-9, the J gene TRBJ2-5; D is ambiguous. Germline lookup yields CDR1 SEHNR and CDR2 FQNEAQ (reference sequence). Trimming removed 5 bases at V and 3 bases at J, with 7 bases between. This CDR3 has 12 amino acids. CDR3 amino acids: CASSPVEETQYF. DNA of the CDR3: TGTGCCAGCAGCCCCGTCGAAGAGACCCAGTACTTC.

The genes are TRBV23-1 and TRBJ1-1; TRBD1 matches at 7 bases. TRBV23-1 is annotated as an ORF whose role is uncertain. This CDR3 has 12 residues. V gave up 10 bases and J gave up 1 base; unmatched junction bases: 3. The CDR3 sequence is CATRQGNTEAFF. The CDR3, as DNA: TGCGCCACTCGACAGGGGAACACTGAAGCTTTCTTT.

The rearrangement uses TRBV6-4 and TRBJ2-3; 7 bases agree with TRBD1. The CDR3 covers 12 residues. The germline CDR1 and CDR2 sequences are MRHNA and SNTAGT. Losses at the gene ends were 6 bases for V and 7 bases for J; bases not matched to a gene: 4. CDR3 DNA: TGTGCCAGCAGCGAGACAGGGAATACGCAGTATTTT. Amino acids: CASSETGNTQYF.

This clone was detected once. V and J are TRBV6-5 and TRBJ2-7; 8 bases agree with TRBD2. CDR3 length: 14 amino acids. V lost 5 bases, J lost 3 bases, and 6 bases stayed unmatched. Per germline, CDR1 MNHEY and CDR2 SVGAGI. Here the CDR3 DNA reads TGTGCCAGCAGTATACGGGCGGGAGGCTACGAGCAGTACTTC. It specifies CASSIRAGGYEQYF.

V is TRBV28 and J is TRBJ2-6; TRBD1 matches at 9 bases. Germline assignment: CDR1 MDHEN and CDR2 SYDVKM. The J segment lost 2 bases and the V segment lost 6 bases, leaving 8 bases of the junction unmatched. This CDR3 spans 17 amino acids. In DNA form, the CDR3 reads TGTGCCAGCAGCGGCCGGGACAGGGTCACTGGGGCCAACGTCCTGACTTTC. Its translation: CASSGRDRVTGANVLTF.

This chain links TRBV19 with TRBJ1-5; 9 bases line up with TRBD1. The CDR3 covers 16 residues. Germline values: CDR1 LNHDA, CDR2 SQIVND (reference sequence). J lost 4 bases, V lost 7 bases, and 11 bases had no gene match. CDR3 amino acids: CASMGQGTVGNQPQHF. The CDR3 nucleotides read TGTGCCAGTATGGGACAGGGAACAGTGGGGAATCAGCCCCAGCATTTT.

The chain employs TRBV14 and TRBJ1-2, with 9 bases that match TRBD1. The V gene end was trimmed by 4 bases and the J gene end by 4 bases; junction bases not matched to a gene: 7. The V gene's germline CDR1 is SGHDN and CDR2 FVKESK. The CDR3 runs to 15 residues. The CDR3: CASSRPGQGLYGYTF. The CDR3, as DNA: TGTGCCAGCAGCCGACCGGGACAGGGACTCTATGGCTACACCTTC.

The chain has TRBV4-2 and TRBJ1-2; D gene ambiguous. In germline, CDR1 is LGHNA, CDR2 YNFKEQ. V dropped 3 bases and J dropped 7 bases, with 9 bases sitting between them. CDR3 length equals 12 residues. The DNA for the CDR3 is TGTGCCAGCAGCCATGCGGGGTCTGGCTACACCTTC. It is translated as CASSHAGSGYTF.

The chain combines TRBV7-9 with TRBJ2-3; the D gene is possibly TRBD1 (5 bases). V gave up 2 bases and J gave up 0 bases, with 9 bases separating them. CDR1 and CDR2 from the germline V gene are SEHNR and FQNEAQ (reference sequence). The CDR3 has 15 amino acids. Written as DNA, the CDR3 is TGTGCCAGCAGCTTAAGGGGTGCTAGCACAGATACGCAGTATTTT. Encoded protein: CASSLRGASTDTQYF.

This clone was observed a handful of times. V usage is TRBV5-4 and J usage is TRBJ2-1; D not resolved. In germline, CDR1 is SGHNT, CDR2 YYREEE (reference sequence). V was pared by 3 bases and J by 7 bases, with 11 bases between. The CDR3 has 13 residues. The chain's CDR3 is CASSSDWRNEQFF. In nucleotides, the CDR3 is TGTGCCAGCAGCTCTGACTGGAGAAATGAGCAGTTCTTC.

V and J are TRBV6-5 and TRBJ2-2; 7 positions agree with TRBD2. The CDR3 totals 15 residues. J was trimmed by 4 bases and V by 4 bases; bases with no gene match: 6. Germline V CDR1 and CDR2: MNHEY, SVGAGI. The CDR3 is CASSLGDYSTGELFF. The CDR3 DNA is TGTGCCAGCAGTTTAGGGGACTACAGCACCGGGGAGCTGTTTTTT.

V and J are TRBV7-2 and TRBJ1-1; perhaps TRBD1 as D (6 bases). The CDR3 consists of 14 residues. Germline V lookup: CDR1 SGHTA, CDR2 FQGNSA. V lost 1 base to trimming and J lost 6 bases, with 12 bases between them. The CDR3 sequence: CASSLDWGPSEAFF. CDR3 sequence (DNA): TGTGCCAGCAGCTTAGACTGGGGGCCTTCTGAAGCTTTCTTT.

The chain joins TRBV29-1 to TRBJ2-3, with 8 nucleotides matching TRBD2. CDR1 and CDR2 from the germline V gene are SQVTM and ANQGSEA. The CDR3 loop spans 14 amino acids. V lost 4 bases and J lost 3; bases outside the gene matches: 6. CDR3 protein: CSVVGSSGTDTQYF. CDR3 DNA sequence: TGCAGCGTTGTGGGGTCTAGCGGGACAGATACGCAGTATTTT.

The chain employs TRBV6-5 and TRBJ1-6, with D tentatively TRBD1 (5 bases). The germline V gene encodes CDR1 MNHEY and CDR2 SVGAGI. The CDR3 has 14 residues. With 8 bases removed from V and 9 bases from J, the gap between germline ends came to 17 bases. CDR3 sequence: CASSQEEGISPLHF. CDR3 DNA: TGTGCCAGCTCCCAGGAGGAGGGGATTTCACCCCTCCACTTT.

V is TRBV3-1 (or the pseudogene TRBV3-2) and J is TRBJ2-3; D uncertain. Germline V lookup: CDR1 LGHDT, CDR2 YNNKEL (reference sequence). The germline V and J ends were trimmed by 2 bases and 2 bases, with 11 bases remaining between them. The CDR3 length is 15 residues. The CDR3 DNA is TGTGCCAGCAGCCAACGCGGCCCGAACACAGATACGCAGTATTTT. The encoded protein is CASSQRGPNTDTQYF.

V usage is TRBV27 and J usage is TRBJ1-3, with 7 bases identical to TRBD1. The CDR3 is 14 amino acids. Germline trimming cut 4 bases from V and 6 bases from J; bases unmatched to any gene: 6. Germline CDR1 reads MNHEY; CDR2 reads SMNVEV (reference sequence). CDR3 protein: CASSSATGLNTIYF. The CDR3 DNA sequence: TGTGCCAGCAGTTCCGCGACAGGGCTAAACACCATATATTTT.

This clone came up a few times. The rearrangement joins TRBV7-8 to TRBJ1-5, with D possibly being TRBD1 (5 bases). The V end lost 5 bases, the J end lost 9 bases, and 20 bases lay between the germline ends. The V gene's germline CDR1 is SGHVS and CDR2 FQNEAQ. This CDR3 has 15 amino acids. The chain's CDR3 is CASSLDGHSLLPQHF. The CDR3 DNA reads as TGTGCCAGCAGCCTCGACGGACACTCGCTTTTGCCCCAGCATTTT. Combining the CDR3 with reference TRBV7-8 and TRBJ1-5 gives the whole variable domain GAGVSQSPRYKVAKRGQDVALRCDPISGHVSLFWYQQALGQGPEFLTYFQNEAQLDKSGLPSDRFFAERPEGSVSTLKIQRTQQEDSAVYLCASSLDGHSLLPQHFGDGTRLSIL.

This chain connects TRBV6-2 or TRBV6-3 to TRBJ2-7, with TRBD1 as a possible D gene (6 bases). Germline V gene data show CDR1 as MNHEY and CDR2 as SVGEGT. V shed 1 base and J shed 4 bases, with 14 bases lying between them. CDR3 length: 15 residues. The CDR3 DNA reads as TGTGCCAGCAGTTACTTGACCGGGACAAGATACGAGCAGTACTTC. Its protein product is CASSYLTGTRYEQYF.

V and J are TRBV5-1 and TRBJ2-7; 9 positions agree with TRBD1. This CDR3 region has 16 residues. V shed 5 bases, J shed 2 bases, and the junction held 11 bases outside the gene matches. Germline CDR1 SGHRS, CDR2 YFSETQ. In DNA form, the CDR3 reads TGCGCCAGCAGACGGGACAGGGTGCCTTTCACCTACGAGCAGTACTTC. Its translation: CASRRDRVPFTYEQYF.

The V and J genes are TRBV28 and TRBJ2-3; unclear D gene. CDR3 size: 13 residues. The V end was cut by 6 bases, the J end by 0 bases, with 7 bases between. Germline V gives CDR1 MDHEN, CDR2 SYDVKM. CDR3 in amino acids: CASRRQSTDTQYF. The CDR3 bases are TGTGCCAGCAGGCGGCAGAGCACAGATACGCAGTATTTT.